The clone carrying this TCR beta chain was counted a few times. What it recognizes is unknown. The data originate from a study of early T cells in non-severe SARS-CoV-2 infection. Study-wide findings and caveats: VDJdb matching favored anti-spike CD8 responses, missing private and CD4 specificities.

MiXCR was run by TCRdb on the 5' RACE reads, yielding one entry per CDR3 protein. The data contain roughly 61,000 distinct CDR3 sequences, about 13% of them singletons. The length of the CDR3 is 16 residues. With V trimmed by 5 bases and J by 0 bases, 7 bases remained unmatched. Germline V gene lookup returns CDR1 SGHTA and CDR2 FQGTGA. The sequencing used whole blood, collected at baseline. The rearrangement joins TRBV7-3 to TRBJ2-3; 8 nucleotides match TRBD2. This TCR was recovered from an adult who was a healthcare worker with PCR-confirmed SARS-CoV-2 infection or an uninfected control (not recorded which). The chain's CDR3 is CASSAELAVSTDTQYF. CDR3 coding DNA: TGTGCCAGCAGCGCCGAACTAGCGGTTAGCACAGATACGCAGTATTTT.